This TCR beta chain was sequenced for a study of T-cell memory formation after mild COVID-19. Only a few counts were recorded for this clonotype. Its specificity is unknown. Study-wide findings and caveats: Clones that contracted from day 15 to 85 had balanced CD4/CD8; later expanders were CD4+ biased. Mostly located in CM and EM were contracting CD4+ clones, with contracting CD8+ clones located in EMRA.

Losses at the gene ends were 4 bases for V and 0 bases for J; bases not matched to a gene: 2. The length of the CDR3 is 16 residues. In germline, CDR1 is LGHNT, CDR2 FRNRAP. TCRdb ran MiXCR on the 5' RACE reads and lists one entry per CDR3 protein. The data show hundreds of thousands of distinct CDR3 sequences, more than 15% seen once. V and J are TRBV12-5 and TRBJ2-2, with 10 bases matching TRBD1. The clonotype comes from a man aged 18-30 years who had mild COVID-19 (a few samples of this study predate the infection). Cell type and time point are not known. Sequences were obtained from PBMCs or a T cell subset sorted from them (not recorded which). The CDR3 DNA is TGTGCTAGTGGTTGGGGGACAGGGGCGAACACCGGGGAGCTGTTTTTT. It codes for CASGWGTGANTGELFF.